This TCR beta chain was observed in a study of blood T cell repertoires in COVID-19 (dated by TCRdb to about 2020). Describing the broader study: The collaborator samples originated in the United States, Italy and Spain and spanned the acute and convalescent phases of COVID-19. The repertoires were made available in a free public database intended to serve as a resource for research on the immune response to SARS-CoV-2. Where available, HLA class I and class II types were obtained from metadata supplied by the sample provider rather than from assay-based typing. The samples were drawn from the first 160 participants of the ongoing ImmuneRACE study and from over a thousand subjects provided by 6 global collaborators. The dataset comprised deeply sampled blood TCRbeta repertoires from subjects exposed to, actively infected with, or recovered from COVID-19. The prospective study material was composed of cDNA or gDNA derived from T cells, B-cell-depleted T cells, or PBMCs. Nearly every sample came with metadata listing a de-identified subject ID, COVID-19 status, age in years and sex.

The immunoSEQ Assay, a bias-controlled multiplex PCR, was used to amplify TCRbeta CDR3 regions from genomic DNA. From the authors' description of their analysis: The number of nucleated cells in each sample was estimated by amplification of reference gene primers within the assay. Sequence reads were collapsed and filtered to measure the absolute abundance of every unique TCRbeta CDR3 rearrangement. For each sample, productive Simpson clonality was calculated by taking the square root of Simpson's diversity index across productive rearrangements. The clones in this table, taken by TCRdb from immuneACCESS, are in-frame only. Not every clone is retained; where verified, under half of the shortfall comes from an unresolved V gene, and the cause of the rest is unknown. That table furnishes V, J and clone size, whereas the DNA furnished D and trimming. The sample table holds 150,000 or so clones, of which 70% to 90% were seen once. The ten largest clones add up to approximately 1.4% of the sample.

Points on this clone: The clone's antigen remains unknown. Base qualities are not provided; no much larger clone lies one nucleotide away.

The germline V gene (reference sequence) specifies SGHKS as CDR1 and YYEKEE as CDR2. The CDR3 spans 14 residues, from the cysteine through the phenylalanine. Just CDR3 DNA is preserved here, 42 bases in frame from base 1. V sheds 2 bases and J sheds 3 bases, leaving 9 bases between their ends. On the study overall, not on this receptor specifically: The quantity of clinical and demographic metadata differed by source and by participant and was supplied without curation.

Each collaborating institution followed its own protocols to collect whole blood in K2EDTA tubes. Collaborator samples were shipped for TCRbeta analysis as frozen whole blood, isolated PBMCs, or DNA extracted from either sample type. The chain links TRBV5-5 with TRBJ2-1; TRBD2 might be the D gene, on 5 matching bases. Sequencing was done on a sample of peripheral blood. The sequence derives from a woman in her sixties with acute or convalescent COVID-19. This receptor has the CDR3 CASSFPGFYNEQFF. The nucleotide sequence is TGTGCCAGCAGCTTCCCGGGATTCTACAATGAGCAGTTCTTC.